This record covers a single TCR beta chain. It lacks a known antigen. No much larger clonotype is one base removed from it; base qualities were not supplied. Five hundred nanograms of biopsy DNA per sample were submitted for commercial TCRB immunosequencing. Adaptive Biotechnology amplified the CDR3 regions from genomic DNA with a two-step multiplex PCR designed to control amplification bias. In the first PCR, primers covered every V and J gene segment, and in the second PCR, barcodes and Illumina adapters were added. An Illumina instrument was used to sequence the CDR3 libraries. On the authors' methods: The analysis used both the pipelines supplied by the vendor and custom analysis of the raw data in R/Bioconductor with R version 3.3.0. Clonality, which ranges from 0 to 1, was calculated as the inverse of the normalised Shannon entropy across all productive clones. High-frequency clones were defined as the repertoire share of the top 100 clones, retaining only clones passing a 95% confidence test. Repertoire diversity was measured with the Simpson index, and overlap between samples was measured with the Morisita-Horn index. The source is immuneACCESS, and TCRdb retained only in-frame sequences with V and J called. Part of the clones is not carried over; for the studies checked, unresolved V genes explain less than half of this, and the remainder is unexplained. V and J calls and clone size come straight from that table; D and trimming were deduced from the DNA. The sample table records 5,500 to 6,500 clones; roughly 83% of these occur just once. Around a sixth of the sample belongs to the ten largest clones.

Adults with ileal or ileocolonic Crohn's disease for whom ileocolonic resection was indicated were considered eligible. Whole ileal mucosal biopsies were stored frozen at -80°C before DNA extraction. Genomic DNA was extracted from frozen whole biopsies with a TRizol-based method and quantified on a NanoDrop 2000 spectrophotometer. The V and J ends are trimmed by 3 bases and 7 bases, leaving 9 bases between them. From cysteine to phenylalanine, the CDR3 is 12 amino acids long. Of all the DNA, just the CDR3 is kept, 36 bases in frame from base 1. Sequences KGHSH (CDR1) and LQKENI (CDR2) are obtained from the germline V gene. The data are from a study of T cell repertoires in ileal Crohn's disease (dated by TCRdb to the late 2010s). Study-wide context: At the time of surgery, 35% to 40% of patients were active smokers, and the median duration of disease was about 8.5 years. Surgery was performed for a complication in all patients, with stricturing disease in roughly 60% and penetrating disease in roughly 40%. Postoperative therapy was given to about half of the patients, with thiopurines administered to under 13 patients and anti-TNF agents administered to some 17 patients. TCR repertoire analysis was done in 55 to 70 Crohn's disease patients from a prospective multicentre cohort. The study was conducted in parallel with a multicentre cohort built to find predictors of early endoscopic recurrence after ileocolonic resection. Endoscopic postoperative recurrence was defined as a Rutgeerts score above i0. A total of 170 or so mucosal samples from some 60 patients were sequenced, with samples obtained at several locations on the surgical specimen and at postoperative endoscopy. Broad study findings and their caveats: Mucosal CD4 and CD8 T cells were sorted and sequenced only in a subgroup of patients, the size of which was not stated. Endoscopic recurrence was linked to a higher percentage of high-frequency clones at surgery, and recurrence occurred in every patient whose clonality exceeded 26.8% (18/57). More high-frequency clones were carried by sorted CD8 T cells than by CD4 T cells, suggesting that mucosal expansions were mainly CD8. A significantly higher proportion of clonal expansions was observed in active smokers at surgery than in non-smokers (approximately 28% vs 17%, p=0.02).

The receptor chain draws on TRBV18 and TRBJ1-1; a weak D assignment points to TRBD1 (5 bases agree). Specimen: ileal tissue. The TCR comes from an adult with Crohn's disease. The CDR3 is CASSPRDFEAFF. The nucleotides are TGTGCCAGCTCACCTAGGGACTTTGAAGCTTTCTTT.